The T cell receptor beta chain under discussion was sequenced for a study of human T cells and chemical hapten exposure. It was the library that attached unique molecular identifiers to individual cDNA molecules. TCRdb redid the calling of the RACE reads with MiXCR, one entry per CDR3 protein. The sample records roughly 250,000 distinct CDR3 sequences, around 9.3% being singletons. Study-level findings and limits: In the PT1 data, expanded TCR counts showed a positive correlation with patch test score.

This clonotype occurred many times. What it recognizes is unknown. Specified time point: pre-sensitization, week 0. As for treatment: therapeutic diphenylcyclopropenone sensitization with weekly scalp DPC. CDR3 length: 16 amino acids. V gave up 4 bases and J gave up 0 bases, with 12 bases separating them. In germline, CDR1 is MNHEY, CDR2 SVGAGI. This TCR came from a woman aged 40 to 50 with alopecia areata. Some clones in this sample may be carry-over from other donors' samples. V and J are TRBV6-5 and TRBJ2-2, with unresolved D. Sequenced here: whole blood, sampled in connection with sensitization to the hapten diphenylcyclopropenone (DPC). CDR3 bases: TGTGCCAGCAGTTTGGTTCATCTCTCGAACACCGGGGAGCTGTTTTTT. This gives the protein CASSLVHLSNTGELFF.